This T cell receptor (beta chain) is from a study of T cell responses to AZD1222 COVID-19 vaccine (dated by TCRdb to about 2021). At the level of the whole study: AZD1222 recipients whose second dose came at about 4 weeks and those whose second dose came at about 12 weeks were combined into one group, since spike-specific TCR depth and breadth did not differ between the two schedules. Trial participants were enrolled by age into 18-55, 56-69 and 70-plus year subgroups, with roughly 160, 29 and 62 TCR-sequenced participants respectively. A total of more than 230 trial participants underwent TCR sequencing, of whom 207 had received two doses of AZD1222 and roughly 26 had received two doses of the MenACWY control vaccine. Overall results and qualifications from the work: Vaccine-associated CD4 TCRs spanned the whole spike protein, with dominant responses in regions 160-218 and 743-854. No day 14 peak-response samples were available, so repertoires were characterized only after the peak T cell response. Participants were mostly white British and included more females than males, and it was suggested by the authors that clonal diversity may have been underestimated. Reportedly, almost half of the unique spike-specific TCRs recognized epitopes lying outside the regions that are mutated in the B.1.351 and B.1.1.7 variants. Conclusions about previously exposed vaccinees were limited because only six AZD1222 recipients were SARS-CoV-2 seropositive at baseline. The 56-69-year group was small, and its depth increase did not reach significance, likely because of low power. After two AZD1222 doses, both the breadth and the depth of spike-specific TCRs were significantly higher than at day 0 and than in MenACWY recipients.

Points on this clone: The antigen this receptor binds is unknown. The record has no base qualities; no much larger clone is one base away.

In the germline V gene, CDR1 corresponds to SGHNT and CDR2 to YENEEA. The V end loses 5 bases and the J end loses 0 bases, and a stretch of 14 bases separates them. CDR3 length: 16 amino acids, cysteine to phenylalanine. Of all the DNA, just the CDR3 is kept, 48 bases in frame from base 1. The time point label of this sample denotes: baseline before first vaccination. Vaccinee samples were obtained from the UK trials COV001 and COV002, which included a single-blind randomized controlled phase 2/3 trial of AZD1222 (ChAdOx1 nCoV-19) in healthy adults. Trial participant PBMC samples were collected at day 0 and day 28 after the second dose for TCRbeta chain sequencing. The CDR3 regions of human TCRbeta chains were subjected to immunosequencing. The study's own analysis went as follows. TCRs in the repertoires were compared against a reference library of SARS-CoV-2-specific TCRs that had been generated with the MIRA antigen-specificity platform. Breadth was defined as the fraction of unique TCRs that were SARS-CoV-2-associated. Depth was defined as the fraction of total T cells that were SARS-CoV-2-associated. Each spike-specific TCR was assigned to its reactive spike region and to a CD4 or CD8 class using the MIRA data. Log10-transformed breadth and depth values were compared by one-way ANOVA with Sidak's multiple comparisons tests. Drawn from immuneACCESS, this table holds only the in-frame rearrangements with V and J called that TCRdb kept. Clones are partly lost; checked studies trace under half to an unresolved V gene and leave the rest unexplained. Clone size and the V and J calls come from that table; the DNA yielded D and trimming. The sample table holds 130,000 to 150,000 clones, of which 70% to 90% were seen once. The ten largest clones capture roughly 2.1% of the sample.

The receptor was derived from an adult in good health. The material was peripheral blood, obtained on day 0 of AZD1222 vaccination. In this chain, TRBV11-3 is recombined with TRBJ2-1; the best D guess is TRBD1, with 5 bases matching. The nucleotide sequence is TGTGCCAGCAGCACGTGGGGCGCGGTCTCCTACAATGAGCAGTTCTTC. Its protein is CASSTWGAVSYNEQFF.